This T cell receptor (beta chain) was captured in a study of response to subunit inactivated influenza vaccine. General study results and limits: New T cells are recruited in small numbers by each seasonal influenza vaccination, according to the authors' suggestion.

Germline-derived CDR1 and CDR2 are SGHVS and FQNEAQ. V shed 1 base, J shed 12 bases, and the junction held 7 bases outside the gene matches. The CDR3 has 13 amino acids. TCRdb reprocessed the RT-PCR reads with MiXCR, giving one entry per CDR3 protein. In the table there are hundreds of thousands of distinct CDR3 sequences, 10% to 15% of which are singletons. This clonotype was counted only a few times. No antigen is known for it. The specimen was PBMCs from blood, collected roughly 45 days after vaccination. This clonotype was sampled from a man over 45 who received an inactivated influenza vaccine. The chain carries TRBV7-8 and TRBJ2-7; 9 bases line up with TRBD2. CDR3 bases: TGTGCCAGCAGCTTAGGGACTAGCGTCTCCCCGTACTTC. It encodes CASSLGTSVSPYF.